Shown below are 11 T cell receptor beta chains from a single sample sequenced in a study of blood T cell repertoires in COVID-19 (dated by TCRdb to 2019 to 2021). Libraries came from the immunoSEQ multiplex PCR assay. What TCRdb holds here is the immuneACCESS table cut down to in-frame rearrangements. Part of the clones is not present; checked against another copy, under half of the missing clones reflect an unresolved V gene, and the others are unexplained. The sample yields under 200,000 clones; 65% to 90% were counted once. The ten most abundant clones make up 1.5% of the sample. Sequenced sample: peripheral blood. Receptor source: a human donor in a cohort sampled during active COVID-19.

This clone has only a few counts. The chain combines TRBV6-2 or TRBV6-3 with TRBJ1-6; 8 positions agree with TRBD1. CDR1 and CDR2 from the germline V gene are MNHEY and SVGEGT. The ends lost 2 bases at V and 7 bases at J; junction bases unmatched: 1. The CDR3 runs to 14 residues. The CDR3 DNA reads as TGTGCCAGCAGTTACGGGACAGGCAATTCACCCCTCCACTTT. Amino acids: CASSYGTGNSPLHF.

The rearrangement links TRBV4-2 to TRBJ1-2, with 8 bases that match TRBD1. This CDR3 spans 16 amino acids. Germline-derived CDR1 and CDR2 are LGHNA and YNFKEQ. V lost 0 bases and J lost 8; bases outside the gene matches: 11. CDR3 protein: CASSQEQGDYSRGYTF. CDR3 coding DNA: TGTGCCAGCAGCCAAGAACAGGGGGATTATTCTAGGGGCTACACCTTC.

This clone was picked up a small number of times. The chain employs TRBV15 and TRBJ1-6; 10 bases map to TRBD1. CDR1 is LNHNV and CDR2 is YYDKDF in the germline V gene (reference sequence). Trimming cost V 7 bases and J 8 bases; bases outside gene matches: 11. This CDR3 is built from 16 residues. DNA for the CDR3: TGTGCCACCACCCGGGTTGCGGGACAGGGGTATTCACCCCTCCACTTT. Translation gives CATTRVAGQGYSPLHF.

V usage is TRBV4-2 and J usage is TRBJ2-7, with 10 bases aligning to TRBD1. The CDR3 consists of 16 residues. Germline trimming cut 1 base from V and 7 bases from J; bases unmatched to any gene: 10. Germline CDR1 and CDR2: LGHNA and YNFKEQ. This CDR3 is CASSQARDRGVGEQYF. In DNA, the CDR3 is TGTGCCAGCAGCCAAGCCCGGGACAGGGGTGTAGGAGAGCAGTACTTC.

The gene calls are TRBV3-1 (or the pseudogene TRBV3-2) and TRBJ2-3; a possible D gene is TRBD1 (6 bases). The CDR3 contains 15 residues. In germline, CDR1 is LGHDT, CDR2 YNNKEL (reference sequence). Trimming removed 0 bases at V and 2 bases at J, with 9 bases between. CDR3 nucleotide sequence: TGTGCCAGCAGCCAAGAAGGGGGATACACAGATACGCAGTATTTT. Its translation is CASSQEGGYTDTQYF.

CDR3 protein: CASSSVSSGANVLTF. The CDR3 bases are TGTGCCAGCAGCTCCGTCAGCTCTGGGGCCAACGTCCTGACTTTC. The genes are TRBV7-9 and TRBJ2-6; D is unresolved. Germline lookup yields CDR1 SEHNR and CDR2 FQNEAQ (reference sequence). Trimming left V 4 bases short and J 0 bases short, with 7 bases between. This CDR3 region has 15 residues.

The chain employs TRBV29-1 and TRBJ2-2; 9 bases match TRBD1. CDR1 is SQVTM, CDR2 ANQGSEA, per germline. The junction had 5 bases not matched to a gene; V was cut back by 2 bases and J by 4 bases. This CDR3 is built from 15 residues. CDR3 DNA: TGCAGCGTTGAACCGGGACAGGGTCTCACCGGGGAGCTGTTTTTT. Encoded protein: CSVEPGQGLTGELFF.

The chain employs TRBV6-6 and TRBJ1-1, with a possible D match to TRBD1 (6 bases). The V end lost 2 bases, the J end lost 10 bases, and 14 bases lay between the germline ends. The CDR3 length is 13 residues. The germline CDR1 and CDR2 sequences are MNHNY and SVGAGI (reference sequence). The CDR3 nucleotides read TGTGCCAGCAGTTACGTTACAGGGATGGGAGCTTTCTTT. It specifies CASSYVTGMGAFF.

The chain recombines TRBV20-1 with TRBJ1-6, with D possibly being TRBD1 (6 bases). Deletions cut 0 bases from V and 15 bases from J, with 6 bases between. The CDR3 runs to 10 residues. The germline CDR1 and CDR2 sequences are DFQATT and SNEGSKA (reference sequence). CDR3 residues: CSAREGGLHF. The CDR3 DNA reads as TGCAGTGCTAGAGAAGGGGGCCTCCACTTT.

The rearrangement links TRBV12-5 to TRBJ2-1, with 12 bases lining up with TRBD1. The CDR3 consists of 20 residues. CDR1 and CDR2 (germline): LGHNT, FRNRAP. The ends lost 4 bases at V and 0 bases at J; junction bases unmatched: 13. CDR3 in amino acids: CASGSQLGDRGPLSYNEQFF. In DNA form, the CDR3 reads TGTGCTAGTGGTTCCCAGTTGGGGGACAGGGGGCCACTCTCCTACAATGAGCAGTTCTTC. The complete variable domain, with remaining parts taken from reference TRBV12-5 and TRBJ2-1, reads DARVTQTPRHKVTEMGQEVTMRCQPILGHNTVFWYRQTMMQGLELLAYFRNRAPLDDSGMPKDRFSAEMPDATLATLKIQPSEPRDSAVYFCASGSQLGDRGPLSYNEQFFGPGTRLTVL.

This chain links TRBV19 with TRBJ2-2; 7 bases map to TRBD2. The V and J ends lost 5 bases and 7 bases, in that order; junction bases with no gene match: 7. The CDR3 is made up of 14 amino acids. In germline, CDR1 is LNHDA, CDR2 SQIVND (reference sequence). This CDR3 is CASSPLRGVGELFF. CDR3 nucleotides: TGTGCCAGTAGTCCCCTTCGGGGGGTCGGGGAGCTGTTTTTT.